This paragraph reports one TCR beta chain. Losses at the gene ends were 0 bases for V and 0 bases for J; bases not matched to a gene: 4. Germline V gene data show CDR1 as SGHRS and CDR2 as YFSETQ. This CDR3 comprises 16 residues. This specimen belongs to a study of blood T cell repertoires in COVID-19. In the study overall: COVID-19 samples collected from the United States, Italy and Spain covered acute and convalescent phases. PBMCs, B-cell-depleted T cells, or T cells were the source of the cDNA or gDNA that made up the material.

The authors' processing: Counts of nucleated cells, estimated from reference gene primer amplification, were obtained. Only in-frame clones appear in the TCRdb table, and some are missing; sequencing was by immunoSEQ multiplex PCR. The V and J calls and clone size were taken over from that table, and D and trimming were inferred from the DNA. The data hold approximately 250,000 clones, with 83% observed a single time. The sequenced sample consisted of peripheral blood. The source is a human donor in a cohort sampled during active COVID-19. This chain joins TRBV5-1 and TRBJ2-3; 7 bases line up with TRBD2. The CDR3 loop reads CASSLGASGSTDTQYF. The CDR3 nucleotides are TGCGCCAGCAGCTTGGGGGCTAGCGGCAGCACAGATACGCAGTATTTT.